This T cell receptor beta chain was found in a study of T cells after yellow fever vaccination. Study in general: The SMART-Seq v4 Ultra Low Input method served to prepare the low-cell-number fractions.

General study findings and limits: Clones from primary vaccination mostly reappeared after the booster (approximately 95% CD4, under 90% CD8).

For TCR, cDNA came from 5'RACE template switching, which added a universal primer site and UMIs. TCRdb reanalysed the 5' RACE reads using MiXCR and keeps one entry per CDR3 protein. The table shows hundreds of thousands of distinct CDR3 sequences, with roughly an eighth occurring only once. CDR1 and CDR2 (germline): SGHVS, FQNEAQ. This CDR3 has 15 residues. Trimming pared 2 bases from V and 3 bases from J, leaving 11 bases between. This clonotype showed up just a few times. The antigen remains undetermined. Here the sequenced sample was PBMCs, taken on the day of the yellow fever booster vaccination. The origin of this receptor is a man aged 30-40 years who received the YFV17D yellow fever vaccine. The gene calls are TRBV7-8 and TRBJ2-4; D unclear. CDR3 sequence: CASSLIATDKNIQYF. The CDR3 coding sequence is TGTGCCAGCAGCTTAATTGCGACGGACAAAAACATTCAGTACTTC.